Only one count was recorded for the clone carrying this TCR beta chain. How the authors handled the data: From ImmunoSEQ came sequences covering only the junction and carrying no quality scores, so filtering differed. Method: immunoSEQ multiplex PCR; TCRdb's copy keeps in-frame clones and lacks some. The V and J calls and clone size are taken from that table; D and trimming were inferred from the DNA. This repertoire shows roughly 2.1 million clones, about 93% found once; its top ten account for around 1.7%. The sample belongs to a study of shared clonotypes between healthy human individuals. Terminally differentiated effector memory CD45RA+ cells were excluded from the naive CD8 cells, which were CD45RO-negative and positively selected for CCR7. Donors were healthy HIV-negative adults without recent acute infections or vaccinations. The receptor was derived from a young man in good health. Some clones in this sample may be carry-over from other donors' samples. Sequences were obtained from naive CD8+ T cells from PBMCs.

Here the CDR3 DNA reads TGTGCCATCAGGACAAAGACTCGTGATTCCTACGAGCAGTACTTC. This encodes CAIRTKTRDSYEQYF. The rearrangement uses TRBV10-3 and TRBJ2-7; D gene unclear. The CDR3 is 15 residues long. Germline V CDR1 and CDR2: ENHRY, SYGVKD. The germline V and J ends were trimmed by 6 bases and 1 base, with 16 bases remaining between them.